Listed below are T cell receptor beta chains from one sample, sequenced in a study of shared clonotypes between healthy human individuals. Measured with immunoSEQ multiplex PCR; TCRdb has only the in-frame clones, and not every one. The sample yields approximately 1.1 million clones, about 84% seen once. Sequenced sample: memory CD4+ T cells from PBMCs. The receptors stem from a man aged 18 to 30 in good health. Some clones in this sample may be carry-over from other donors' samples. The CDR3 runs from the conserved cysteine through the conserved F or W. The D gene is left open where the match is weak. Clone size is given for some rows only: seen once, a few or many times, or a class if the clone is expanded.

len	abundance	d_gene	v_gene	j_gene	CDR3aa	CDR3nt
14	few	TRBD1	TRBV2	TRBJ1-4	CASEVQGGGEKLFF	TGTGCCAGCGAGGTCCAAGGGGGCGGTGAAAAACTGTTTTTT
17	.	.	TRBV4-1	TRBJ1-3	CASSQDLAVRGGNTIYF	TGCGCCAGCAGCCAAGATCTAGCCGTCAGGGGTGGAAACACCATATATTTT
16	.	.	TRBV5-1	TRBJ1-4	CASSFRSTASNEKLFF	TGCGCCAGCAGCTTCCGATCGACAGCCTCAAATGAAAAACTGTTTTTT
16	.	.	TRBV5-1	TRBJ2-2	CASSLVGDPNTGELFF	TGCGCCAGCAGCTTGGTAGGGGATCCGAACACCGGGGAGCTGTTTTTT
16	few	.	TRBV21-1	TRBJ1-2	CASSKEARGPTYGYTF	TGTGCCAGCAGCAAAGAAGCCAGAGGACCGACCTACGGCTACACCTTC
14	.	TRBD1	TRBV7-3	TRBJ2-3	CASSPGTGADTQYF	TGTGCCAGCTCCCCCGGGACAGGGGCAGATACGCAGTATTTT
14	.	.	TRBV5-1	TRBJ2-7	CASSIAGTTTEQYF	TGTGCCAGCAGCATCGCCGGGACCACGACCGAGCAGTACTTC
14	.	TRBD1	TRBV19	TRBJ2-7	CASSTWTGSYEQYF	TGTGCCAGTAGTACTTGGACAGGGTCCTACGAGCAGTACTTC
16	.	.	TRBV12-2	TRBJ2-1	CASRAPGLEENNEQFF	TGTGCAAGTCGCGCCCCGGGACTAGAGGAAAACAATGAGCAGTTCTTC
16	.	.	TRBV25-1	TRBJ1-4	CASRKGGARTNEKLFF	TGTGCCAGCAGAAAGGGGGGGGCGCGTACTAATGAAAAACTGTTTTTT
16	once	TRBD2	TRBV9	TRBJ2-3	CASSAFSGRSADTQYF	TGTGCCAGCAGCGCCTTTAGCGGGAGATCTGCAGATACGCAGTATTTT
14	.	TRBD2	TRBV7-6	TRBJ2-5	CASSPSGSWETQYF	TGTGCCAGCAGTCCTAGCGGGTCATGGGAGACCCAGTACTTC
14	once	.	TRBV28	TRBJ2-7	CASSIAMGAYEQYF	TGTGCCAGCAGCATAGCGATGGGGGCCTACGAGCAGTACTTC
14	.	TRBD1	TRBV5-1	TRBJ1-2	CASSWMTGVDGYTF	TGCGCCAGCAGCTGGATGACAGGGGTCGATGGCTACACCTTC
12	once	.	TRBV2	TRBJ2-3	CASRGGADTQYF	TGTGCCAGCAGGGGGGGTGCAGATACGCAGTATTTT
15	.	.	TRBV5-8	TRBJ2-1	CASSLRVTVVNEQFF	TGTGCCAGCAGCTTGCGGGTGACAGTGGTAAATGAGCAGTTCTTC
13	few	TRBD2	TRBV29-1	TRBJ2-3	CSVDGGRGDTQYF	TGCAGCGTTGACGGGGGGAGGGGAGATACGCAGTATTTT
17	once	TRBD2	TRBV2	TRBJ2-1	CASHTHPGRGEYNEQFF	TGTGCCAGCCACACCCACCCGGGGCGGGGGGAATACAATGAGCAGTTCTTC
11	.	.	TRBV20-1	TRBJ2-5	CSASDPTGQYF	TGCAGTGCTAGCGACCCTACGGGCCAGTACTTC
17	.	.	TRBV11-2	TRBJ1-3	CASSLDWTGSSGNTIYF	TGTGCCAGCAGCTTAGATTGGACCGGAAGCTCTGGAAACACCATATATTTT
15	.	.	TRBV7-2	TRBJ2-1	CASSLSAGPYNEQFF	TGTGCCAGCAGCTTATCTGCGGGTCCCTACAATGAGCAGTTCTTC
14	.	.	TRBV7-9	TRBJ1-2	CASSLDGGSYGYTF	TGTGCCAGCAGCTTGGATGGGGGGTCGTATGGCTACACCTTC
15	.	.	TRBV19	TRBJ2-2	CASSMGPGWTGELFF	TGTGCCAGTAGTATGGGGCCAGGGTGGACCGGGGAGCTGTTTTTT
16	.	.	TRBV25-1	TRBJ1-1	CASSEISGTLNTEAFF	TGTGCCAGCAGTGAAATTTCAGGCACTTTGAACACTGAAGCTTTCTTT
18	once	.	TRBV4-1	TRBJ2-7	CASSRILPGTQGNPEQYF	TGCGCCAGCAGCCGAATACTCCCCGGGACGCAAGGGAACCCCGAGCAGTACTTC
11	.	.	TRBV28	TRBJ1-2	CASSLWGGQSF	TGTGCCAGCAGTTTATGGGGAGGACAGTCCTTC
14	.	.	TRBV7-2	TRBJ2-2	CASSLDWGIGELFF	TGTGCCAGCAGCTTAGATTGGGGGATCGGGGAGCTGTTTTTT
15	.	.	TRBV28	TRBJ1-2	CASNEGRQVNYGYTF	TGTGCCAGCAATGAGGGAAGGCAAGTGAACTATGGCTACACCTTC
12	.	.	TRBV10-3	TRBJ2-5	CAISEGVETQYF	TGTGCCATCAGTGAAGGGGTCGAGACCCAGTACTTC
15	.	TRBD2	TRBV28	TRBJ2-3	CASSQIAGRSDTQYF	TGTGCCAGCAGCCAGATAGCGGGAAGGTCAGATACGCAGTATTTT
15	few	TRBD2	TRBV7-9	TRBJ2-3	CASSLGLAHTDTQYF	TGTGCCAGCAGCCTGGGACTAGCTCACACAGATACGCAGTATTTT
13	.	.	TRBV7-3	TRBJ1-1	CASSLAVGTEAFF	TGTGCCAGCAGCTTAGCGGTGGGCACTGAAGCTTTCTTT
13	.	.	TRBV11-2	TRBJ2-2	CASSLGGSGELFF	TGTGCCAGCAGCTTAGGGGGTAGCGGGGAGCTGTTTTTT
18	.	TRBD1	TRBV28	TRBJ1-1	CASRLDRGGMRINTEAFF	TGTGCCAGCAGACTTGACAGGGGAGGTATGCGGATCAACACTGAAGCTTTCTTT
16	.	TRBD1	TRBV18	TRBJ2-5	CASSRTRDRGRETQYF	TGTGCCAGCTCACGAACCCGGGACAGGGGTCGAGAGACCCAGTACTTC
14	.	.	TRBV11-2	TRBJ2-3	CASRRHRGTDTQYF	TGTGCCAGCAGGAGGCATCGAGGGACAGATACGCAGTATTTT
15	.	.	TRBV6-5	TRBJ1-5	CASSQGTNSNQPQHF	TGTGCCAGCAGTCAAGGGACAAATAGCAATCAGCCCCAGCATTTT
11	.	.	TRBV28	TRBJ2-7	CASEGLYEQYF	TGTGCCAGCGAAGGTCTGTACGAGCAGTACTTC
15	.	.	TRBV5-5	TRBJ1-4	CASSFRVGLNEKLFF	TGTGCCAGCAGCTTCCGAGTGGGACTAAATGAAAAACTGTTTTTT
13	.	TRBD1	TRBV28	TRBJ2-1	CASSLRDRDEQFF	TGTGCCAGCAGCCTCCGGGACAGGGATGAGCAGTTCTTC
16	.	.	TRBV5-5	TRBJ2-2	CASSFLAETNTGELFF	TGTGCCAGCAGCTTCTTAGCGGAGACGAACACCGGGGAGCTGTTTTTT
14	few	.	TRBV7-3	TRBJ1-1	CASSLTAMNTEAFF	TGTGCCAGCAGCTTAACAGCCATGAACACTGAAGCTTTCTTT
14	.	.	TRBV7-6	TRBJ2-3	CASNRAGRTDTQYF	TGTGCCAGCAACAGGGCCGGGAGAACAGATACGCAGTATTTT
14	.	.	TRBV19	TRBJ2-7	CASSIGKGSYEQYF	TGTGCCAGTAGTATAGGAAAGGGTTCCTACGAGCAGTACTTC
17	.	TRBD2	TRBV9	TRBJ2-1	CASSAAWGAGEDNEQFF	TGTGCCAGCAGCGCCGCCTGGGGAGCGGGAGAGGATAATGAGCAGTTCTTC
16	.	.	TRBV7-2	TRBJ2-4	CASSLIGVMAKNIQYF	TGTGCCAGCAGCTTAATAGGCGTAATGGCCAAAAACATTCAGTACTTC
16	few	TRBD1	TRBV9	TRBJ2-3	CASSALPDRGTDTQYF	TGTGCCAGCAGCGCCTTACCTGACAGGGGAACAGATACGCAGTATTTT
16	.	.	TRBV5-8	TRBJ2-2	CASRPGAGSMVGELFF	TGTGCCAGCAGACCCGGGGCAGGGAGTATGGTCGGGGAGCTGTTTTTT
14	.	TRBD1	TRBV6-6	TRBJ1-1	CASSPGQGNTEAFF	TGTGCCAGCAGTCCCGGACAGGGTAACACTGAAGCTTTCTTT
17	many	TRBD2	TRBV15	TRBJ2-3	CATSRGGTSGRRDTQYF	TGTGCCACCAGCAGAGGAGGGACTAGCGGGAGACGGGATACGCAGTATTTT
10	once	.	TRBV2	TRBJ2-7	CASSYREQYF	TGTGCCAGCAGTTATAGGGAGCAGTACTTC
14	.	.	TRBV27	TRBJ2-5	CASSGAGSQETQYF	TGTGCCAGCAGTGGGGCGGGTTCTCAAGAGACCCAGTACTTC
11	.	.	TRBV30	TRBJ1-2	CAWTPGSGYTF	TGTGCCTGGACCCCAGGGAGTGGCTACACCTTC